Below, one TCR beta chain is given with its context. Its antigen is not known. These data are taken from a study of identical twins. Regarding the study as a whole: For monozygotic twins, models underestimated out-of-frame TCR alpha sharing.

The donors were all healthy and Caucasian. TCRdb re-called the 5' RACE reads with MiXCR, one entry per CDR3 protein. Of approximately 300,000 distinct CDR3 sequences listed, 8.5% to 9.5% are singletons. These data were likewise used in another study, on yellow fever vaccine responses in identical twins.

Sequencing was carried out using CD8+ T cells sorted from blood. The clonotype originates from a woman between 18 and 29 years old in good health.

CDR3 loop: CASSGSGVTDTQYF. The CDR3 DNA follows: TGTGCCAGCAGCGGTAGCGGGGTCACAGATACGCAGTATTTT. This chain connects TRBV9 to TRBJ2-3, with TRBD2 identical over 8 bases. CDR1 and CDR2 from the germline V gene are SGDLS and YYNGEE. There are 14 residues in the CDR3. The J segment lost 2 bases and the V segment lost 3 bases, leaving 2 bases of the junction unmatched.